Listed below are T cell receptor beta chains from one sample, sequenced in a study of T cell changes during pregnancy in multiple sclerosis. Method: immunoSEQ multiplex PCR; TCRdb's copy keeps in-frame clones and lacks some. The sample yields over 45,000 clones, roughly 88% seen once. The sample in question was peripheral blood, obtained in the first trimester of pregnancy. The source of these receptors is a female donor in good health, enrolled as a control in a pregnancy study. CDR3s include the opening cysteine and the closing phenylalanine or tryptophan. A D gene is named only where the DNA matches it firmly. Clone size is stated in some rows and not others, as once, few, many or a class when expanded.

v_call,j_call,clone_size,cdr3_length,d_call,cdr3_nt,cdr3_aa
TRBV7-8,TRBJ2-5,.,16,TRBD2,TGTGCCAGCAGCCGGTGGCTAGCGGGGGATCAAGAGACCCAGTACTTC,CASSRWLAGDQETQYF
TRBV6-6,TRBJ2-7,.,15,TRBD1,TGTGCCAGCAGATCAACAGGGGAAGCGACCTACGAGCAGTACTTC,CASRSTGEATYEQYF
TRBV10-3,TRBJ2-3,.,15,TRBD1,TGTGCCATCAGTGAGTCGACAGGGGCGGGAGATACGCAGTATTTT,CAISESTGAGDTQYF
TRBV28,TRBJ1-1,.,15,.,TGTGCCAGCAGTTTACCGGGACAAATGAACACTGAAGCTTTCTTT,CASSLPGQMNTEAFF
TRBV5-1,TRBJ2-7,.,16,TRBD1,TGCGCCAGCAGCATTGAGGGGACAGCGAGCTCCTACGAGCAGTACTTC,CASSIEGTASSYEQYF
TRBV7-9,TRBJ2-1,once,17,.,TGTGCCAGCAGCCCGCACCGGTCGGTACGTGGGGGCGATGAGCAGTTCTTC,CASSPHRSVRGGDEQFF
TRBV7-2,TRBJ2-7,.,16,.,TGTGCCAGCAGCTTAGCGCGGTGGGTAGGAGGTTACGAGCAGTACTTC,CASSLARWVGGYEQYF
TRBV5-1,TRBJ1-1,few,17,TRBD1,TGCGCCAGCAGCTCCCGGGACAGCCAACCAAAGAACACTGAAGCTTTCTTT,CASSSRDSQPKNTEAFF
TRBV19,TRBJ1-4,.,14,.,TGTGCCACCAGTCGGAGGGAGGTTAATGAAAAACTGTTTTTT,CATSRREVNEKLFF
TRBV18,TRBJ1-2,.,16,TRBD1,TGTGCCAGCTCACCCCGGTCGACAGGGGATAACTATGGCTACACCTTC,CASSPRSTGDNYGYTF
TRBV2,TRBJ2-1,.,18,TRBD2,TGTGCCAGCAGTGATGGCAGGAGCGGGGCTAGCTCCTACAATGAGCAGTTCTTC,CASSDGRSGASSYNEQFF
TRBV28,TRBJ2-3,.,15,TRBD1,TGTGCCAGCAGTTTGCGACAGGGGGCCGGCGATACGCAGTATTTT,CASSLRQGAGDTQYF
TRBV7-2,TRBJ2-1,.,16,TRBD2,TGTGCCAGCAGCACAACCGGGGGGACCACCTACAATGAGCAGTTCTTC,CASSTTGGTTYNEQFF
TRBV29-1,TRBJ2-3,.,19,TRBD2,TGCAGCGTACGGGGGGACAGACTCGCTACTAGCGGGAGTACAGATACGCAGTATTTT,CSVRGDRLATSGSTDTQYF
TRBV6-5,TRBJ1-2,.,16,TRBD1,TGTGCCAGCAGTTACTTATCACATGGGACAGACTATGGCTACACCTTC,CASSYLSHGTDYGYTF
TRBV9,TRBJ2-7,few,13,TRBD2,TGTGCCAGCAGCGGCGGACTAGCTTACGAGCAGTACTTC,CASSGGLAYEQYF
TRBV7-9,TRBJ2-7,.,15,.,TGTGCCAGCAGCCCAATCACTAGTCTCCTCTACGAGCAGTACTTC,CASSPITSLLYEQYF
TRBV28,TRBJ1-1,.,15,TRBD1,TGTGCCAGCAGCCCGGGACAGCTTCGTAACACTGAAGCTTTCTTT,CASSPGQLRNTEAFF
TRBV28,TRBJ2-2,.,17,.,TGTGCCAGCAGTGGGACCGGGACTCCGACCCGCACCGGGGAGCTGTTTTTT,CASSGTGTPTRTGELFF
TRBV5-4,TRBJ2-2,.,16,TRBD1,TGTGCCAGCAGCCCTCAGACAGGGATTGGCACCGGGGAGCTGTTTTTT,CASSPQTGIGTGELFF
TRBV7-2,TRBJ1-3,.,16,.,TGTGCCAGCAGCTTTCTGGGCTTAGGCTCTGGAAACACCATATATTTT,CASSFLGLGSGNTIYF
TRBV6-5,TRBJ1-1,once,14,.,TGTGCCAGCAGTCTTTGGACAGACAACACTGAAGCTTTCTTT,CASSLWTDNTEAFF
TRBV7-9,TRBJ2-7,.,15,TRBD2,TGTGCCAGCAGTTGGACTAGCGGTGTTCTGGACGAGCAGTACTTC,CASSWTSGVLDEQYF
TRBV5-4,TRBJ2-5,.,13,.,TGTGCCAGCAGCTTGCCTAGCACGGAGACCCAGTACTTC,CASSLPSTETQYF
TRBV29-1,TRBJ2-3,few,15,.,TGCAGCGTGATGACAGAAGAATGGATCACAGATACGCAGTATTTT,CSVMTEEWITDTQYF
TRBV28,TRBJ2-7,.,16,TRBD2,TGTGCCAGCAGTTTCCTCTTAGCGGGACTAACCTACGAGCAGTACTTC,CASSFLLAGLTYEQYF
TRBV30,TRBJ2-5,few,14,TRBD1,TGTGCCTGGAGTCCCTTGACAGGGTCGGAGACCCAGTACTTC,CAWSPLTGSETQYF
TRBV29-1,TRBJ2-7,once,12,TRBD1,TGCAGCGTTGAAGCAGGGGGCTACGAGCAGTACTTC,CSVEAGGYEQYF
TRBV10-1,TRBJ1-3,.,15,.,TGCGCCAGACATAAAACATCGTGCTCTGGAAACACCATATATTTT,CARHKTSCSGNTIYF
TRBV19,TRBJ1-1,few,13,TRBD1,TGTGCCAGTAGTAAGACAGGGTGGACTGAAGCTTTCTTT,CASSKTGWTEAFF
TRBV19,TRBJ1-2,few,17,.,TGTGCCAGTAGTCCAGGGACTCCGGGAGGGCGTCAGGCGGGCTACACCTTC,CASSPGTPGGRQAGYTF
TRBV6-5,TRBJ2-1,.,16,TRBD2,TGTGCCAGCAGTTATAAGCGGGGGGGGTCCTACAATGAGCAGTTCTTC,CASSYKRGGSYNEQFF
TRBV4-3,TRBJ2-3,.,15,.,TGCGCCAGCAGCCAACAACGGGGAATTACAGATACGCAGTATTTT,CASSQQRGITDTQYF
TRBV5-8,TRBJ2-7,.,13,TRBD1,TGTGCCAGCAGCTGGGGACAGGGGTACGAGCAGTACTTC,CASSWGQGYEQYF
TRBV11-2,TRBJ2-7,.,15,TRBD2,TGTGCCAGCAGACATCCCGGGGGGGCGGCCTACGAGCAGTACTTC,CASRHPGGAAYEQYF
TRBV7-9,TRBJ2-5,.,14,TRBD2,TGTGCCAGCAGACTAGCGGGGGGGGAAGAGACCCAGTACTTC,CASRLAGGEETQYF
TRBV29-1,TRBJ2-7,.,18,TRBD2,TGCAGCGTGCATCGGGACAACCGGACTAGCGGGACCTACTACGAGCAGTACTTC,CSVHRDNRTSGTYYEQYF
TRBV19,TRBJ1-2,.,14,.,TGTGCCAGTACCCGGGGTGCAGGGGAGTATGGCTACACCTTC,CASTRGAGEYGYTF
TRBV29-1,TRBJ2-5,.,12,.,TGCAGCGTTGACCAGTCCAAAGAGACCCAGTACTTC,CSVDQSKETQYF
TRBV5-1,TRBJ2-3,.,17,TRBD2,TGCGCCAGCAGCAGGTGGCTAGCGGGGGGGATCACAGATACGCAGTATTTT,CASSRWLAGGITDTQYF